These T cell receptor beta chains were read from a single sample in a study of CD8+ T cells in alopecia areata. Clones were sequenced by immunoSEQ multiplex PCR, and TCRdb holds only the in-frame ones, with some missing. The sample holds 100,000 to 150,000 clones, 55% to 70% seen once. Sequencing was done on a sample of CD4+ T cells sorted from blood. These receptors were obtained from a human donor in good health. Both conserved end residues are part of each CDR3. D genes are given only for firm matches. A row's size may be missing; if present it is once, few, many or a size class.

D gene,J gene,V gene,clone size,CDR3 protein,CDR3 DNA
NA,TRBJ2-1,TRBV5-6,NA,CASSPGARSYNEQFF,TGTGCCAGCAGCCCAGGGGCAAGGTCCTACAATGAGCAGTTCTTC
TRBD2,TRBJ2-3,TRBV4-1,few,CASSQRTAGGRGDTQYF,TGCGCCAGCAGCCAACGTACAGCGGGGGGCCGCGGAGATACGCAGTATTTT
TRBD1,TRBJ2-1,TRBV29-1,NA,CSVEGDRGIYNEQFF,TGCAGCGTTGAAGGGGACAGGGGTATCTACAATGAGCAGTTCTTC
NA,TRBJ2-5,TRBV29-1,once,CSTWGGAETQYF,TGCAGCACCTGGGGTGGGGCGGAGACCCAGTACTTC
NA,TRBJ2-7,TRBV11-2,NA,CASSLDREDREQYF,TGTGCCAGCAGCCTAGACAGGGAGGATCGCGAGCAGTACTTC
TRBD1,TRBJ2-5,TRBV5-1,NA,CASSLAGTGRKETQYF,TGCGCCAGCAGCTTGGCAGGGACAGGGAGAAAAGAGACCCAGTACTTC
TRBD2,TRBJ2-3,TRBV10-2,NA,CASSESGRGGPDTQYF,TGCGCCAGCAGTGAGTCGGGGCGGGGGGGCCCAGATACGCAGTATTTT
NA,TRBJ1-4,TRBV6-6,few,CASSYRKGRANEKLFF,TGTGCCAGCAGTTACCGGAAGGGGCGGGCTAATGAAAAACTGTTTTTT
NA,TRBJ2-3,TRBV6-1,NA,CASSFDYTDTQYF,TGTGCCAGCAGTTTCGACTACACAGATACGCAGTATTTT
NA,TRBJ2-2,TRBV29-1,few,CSVTGTANTGELFF,TGCAGCGTTACCGGGACGGCAAACACCGGGGAGCTGTTTTTT
TRBD1,TRBJ2-7,TRBV4-1,NA,CASSPTGSSYEQYF,TGCGCCAGCAGCCCGACAGGGAGCTCCTACGAGCAGTACTTC
TRBD1,TRBJ2-7,TRBV25-1,NA,CASSRGRGEQYF,TGTGCCAGCAGCAGGGGGCGCGGCGAGCAGTACTTC
TRBD1,TRBJ2-7,TRBV7-9,few,CASSLSNKGTGEGYEQYF,TGTGCCAGCAGCCTTTCCAATAAAGGGACAGGGGAAGGCTACGAGCAGTACTTC
NA,TRBJ1-4,TRBV30,NA,CACTAAGAEKLFF,TGTGCCTGCACCGCGGCAGGGGCGGAAAAACTGTTTTTT
TRBD2,TRBJ2-7,TRBV10-3,NA,CAISGKAGGLSYEQYF,TGTGCCATCAGTGGAAAAGCGGGGGGCCTATCCTACGAGCAGTACTTC
NA,TRBJ1-4,TRBV30,NA,CAWSVGSLRALFF,TGTGCCTGGAGTGTGGGGAGTCTCCGAGCACTGTTTTTT
TRBD1,TRBJ2-1,TRBV29-1,NA,CSVTRGAGGSYNEQFF,TGCAGCGTGACGAGGGGCGCAGGGGGTTCCTACAATGAGCAGTTCTTC
NA,TRBJ1-1,TRBV7-9,NA,CASSFEMNTEAFF,TGTGCCAGCTCCTTCGAGATGAACACTGAAGCTTTCTTT
NA,TRBJ1-1,TRBV7-2,once,CASSLGRARGAFF,TGTGCCAGCAGCTTAGGGCGGGCAAGGGGGGCTTTCTTT
TRBD2,TRBJ2-3,TRBV29-1,NA,CSVEGLAGGPVGTDTQYF,TGCAGCGTTGAAGGACTAGCGGGGGGGCCGGTAGGAACAGATACGCAGTATTTT
NA,TRBJ1-4,TRBV5-5,NA,CASSLGEGAGNEKLFF,TGTGCCAGCAGCTTAGGGGAGGGAGCAGGAAATGAAAAACTGTTTTTT
TRBD2,TRBJ2-3,TRBV5-4,NA,CASSLGVAGGTDTQYF,TGTGCCAGCAGCTTGGGGGTAGCGGGGGGCACAGATACGCAGTATTTT
NA,TRBJ1-4,TRBV4-1,NA,CASMNPTNEKLFF,TGCGCCAGCATGAACCCAACTAATGAAAAACTGTTTTTT
NA,TRBJ2-5,TRBV9,once,CASSIIGQETQYF,TGTGCCAGCAGTATAATAGGGCAAGAGACCCAGTACTTC
NA,TRBJ1-1,TRBV2,few,CALASKANTEAFF,TGTGCCCTCGCCTCTAAAGCGAACACTGAAGCTTTCTTT
TRBD1,TRBJ1-5,TRBV6-1,NA,CASSGRSGGTGRPQPQHF,TGTGCCAGCAGTGGTCGCTCAGGGGGGACAGGGCGGCCTCAGCCCCAGCATTTT
TRBD2,TRBJ2-3,TRBV10-3,NA,CAISDSSGGLGTQYF,TGTGCCATCAGTGACAGTAGCGGGGGCCTCGGGACGCAGTATTTT
NA,TRBJ2-5,TRBV2,NA,CASIRGARETQYF,TGTGCCAGCATCCGGGGGGCCCGAGAGACCCAGTACTTC
NA,TRBJ2-5,TRBV4-1,NA,CASSQGGGAKETQYF,TGCGCCAGCAGCCAAGGTGGGGGGGCTAAAGAGACCCAGTACTTC
NA,TRBJ2-3,TRBV29-1,NA,CSTSGVSTDTQYF,TGCAGCACCTCAGGGGTTAGCACAGATACGCAGTATTTT
NA,TRBJ2-5,TRBV27,NA,CASSLSRVGQETQYF,TGTGCCAGCAGTTTATCGAGAGTCGGTCAAGAGACCCAGTACTTC
NA,TRBJ2-6,TRBV11-1,NA,CASSSLFQFLGANVLTF,TGTGCCAGCAGCTCTCTCTTCCAGTTTCTTGGGGCCAACGTCCTGACTTTC
NA,TRBJ2-5,TRBV7-2,NA,CASSPAAWTQYF,TGTGCCAGCAGCCCCGCGGCCTGGACCCAGTACTTC
NA,TRBJ2-2,TRBV30,NA,CAWSVLGWGTGELFF,TGTGCCTGGAGTGTACTAGGTTGGGGCACCGGGGAGCTGTTTTTT
NA,TRBJ1-2,TRBV29-1,NA,CSVEEGRSYTF,TGCAGCGTTGAAGAGGGGAGAAGCTACACCTTC
NA,TRBJ1-3,TRBV4-1,many,CASSQDRAAGNTIYF,TGCGCCAGCAGCCAAGACAGGGCGGCGGGAAACACCATATATTTT
NA,TRBJ2-1,TRBV29-1,NA,CSVERLGRDEQFF,TGCAGCGTTGAAAGGTTGGGCCGAGACGAGCAGTTCTTC
NA,TRBJ2-5,TRBV30,few,CAWSVGAPQETQYF,TGTGCCTGGAGTGTCGGAGCACCACAAGAGACCCAGTACTTC
NA,TRBJ2-7,TRBV20-1,once,CSATSLREQYF,TGCAGTGCCACGTCCCTCAGGGAGCAGTACTTC
NA,TRBJ2-2,TRBV11-2,NA,CASSRTGELFF,TGTGCCAGCAGCCGGACCGGGGAGCTGTTTTTT
NA,TRBJ2-4,TRBV30,NA,CAWSERLAKNIQYF,TGTGCCTGGAGTGAGCGGCTAGCCAAAAACATTCAGTACTTC
NA,TRBJ2-7,TRBV29-1,NA,CSVGGSYEQYF,TGCAGCGTGGGGGGCTCCTACGAGCAGTACTTC
NA,TRBJ2-3,TRBV2,NA,CASSDSIPPGSQYF,TGTGCCAGCAGTGATAGTATCCCGCCGGGTTCGCAGTATTTT
TRBD1,TRBJ1-1,TRBV18,NA,CASSNTGVDTEAFF,TGTGCCAGCTCAAATACAGGGGTCGACACTGAAGCTTTCTTT
NA,TRBJ1-2,TRBV5-6,NA,CASSRPRSSYGYTF,TGTGCCAGCAGCCGACCCAGGAGCTCCTATGGCTACACCTTC
TRBD2,TRBJ2-2,TRBV19,NA,CASRGLAGGPTGELFF,TGTGCCAGTAGGGGACTAGCGGGGGGGCCCACCGGGGAGCTGTTTTTT
TRBD2,TRBJ2-1,TRBV5-1,few,CASSSGLAEALQFF,TGCGCCAGCAGCTCGGGACTAGCGGAGGCTTTACAGTTCTTC
NA,TRBJ1-2,TRBV11-2,NA,CASSPGSGQGGGYTF,TGTGCCAGCAGCCCAGGCTCAGGGCAAGGGGGTGGCTACACCTTC
TRBD2,TRBJ2-1,TRBV29-1,NA,CSVGAGGPYEQFF,TGCAGCGTTGGAGCGGGGGGGCCCTATGAGCAGTTCTTC
TRBD1,TRBJ1-1,TRBV25-1,NA,CASSGGQRTGEAFF,TGTGCCAGCAGTGGGGGACAGCGGACCGGTGAAGCTTTCTTT
TRBD1,TRBJ2-1,TRBV28,NA,CASSSSGTGDHNEQFF,TGTGCCAGCAGTTCCTCCGGGACAGGGGATCACAATGAGCAGTTCTTC
NA,TRBJ2-5,TRBV6-5,NA,CASSYSAGAAETQYF,TGTGCCAGCAGTTACTCGGCAGGGGCGGCGGAGACCCAGTACTTC
TRBD1,TRBJ2-1,TRBV29-1,NA,CSAEGGQGAHNEQFF,TGCAGCGCGGAAGGGGGACAGGGGGCGCACAATGAGCAGTTCTTC
NA,TRBJ1-1,TRBV4-2,NA,CASSPKGDTEAFF,TGTGCCAGCAGTCCTAAGGGCGACACTGAAGCTTTCTTT
NA,TRBJ1-1,TRBV7-2,NA,CASSLALGGNTEAFF,TGTGCCAGCAGCTTAGCGTTAGGGGGGAACACTGAAGCTTTCTTT
TRBD2,TRBJ2-1,TRBV7-2,NA,CATAPRGSGNEQFF,TGTGCCACCGCACCGCGGGGGAGTGGCAATGAGCAGTTCTTC
NA,TRBJ1-5,TRBV25-1,NA,CASAGAYSNQPQHF,TGTGCCAGCGCGGGGGCATATAGCAATCAGCCCCAGCATTTT
NA,TRBJ1-1,TRBV29-1,NA,CSVIANTEAFF,TGCAGCGTTATAGCGAACACTGAAGCTTTCTTT
NA,TRBJ2-1,TRBV10-3,few,CAILPEGGSYNEQFF,TGTGCCATTCTGCCTGAGGGTGGGTCCTACAATGAGCAGTTCTTC
NA,TRBJ1-5,TRBV7-9,NA,CASSENQPQHF,TGTGCCAGCAGCGAAAATCAGCCCCAGCATTTT